These 24 T cell receptor beta chains came from one sample sequenced in a study of blood T cell repertoires in COVID-19. The method was immunoSEQ multiplex PCR; TCRdb's version includes in-frame clones alone and lacks a portion of them. This sample yields a few hundred thousand clones, of which 86% are seen a single time; over 2% belongs to the top ten. The specimen sequenced was peripheral blood. The receptors originated from a man aged 25 to 40 who had recovered from COVID-19.

In its sample, this clone was seen a few times. The rearrangement uses TRBV4-1 and TRBJ2-7; maybe TRBD1 (6 bases). The CDR3 has 13 residues. Germline assignment: CDR1 MGHRA and CDR2 YSYEKL. The ends were cut back, 4 bases at V and 3 bases at J, with 10 bases in the middle. CDR3 amino acids: CASSLQQGYEQYF. CDR3 coding DNA: TGCGCCAGCAGCCTGCAACAGGGCTACGAGCAGTACTTC.

The V call is TRBV29-1, the J call TRBJ1-1; D call uncertain. CDR3 length: 13 residues. Germline lookup yields CDR1 SQVTM and CDR2 ANQGSEA. V shed 1 base and J shed 9 bases, with 15 bases lying between them. CDR3 region: CSVEVEAEIKAFF. In DNA form, the CDR3 reads TGCAGCGTTGAAGTGGAGGCAGAGATAAAAGCTTTCTTT. The full variable domain, with the rest looked up from reference TRBV29-1 and TRBJ1-1, is SAVISQKPSRDICQRGTSLTIQCQVDSQVTMMFWYRQQPGQSLTLIATANQGSEATYESGFVIDKFPISRPNLTFSTLTVSNMSPEDSSIYLCSVEVEAEIKAFFGQGTRLTVV.

This chain connects TRBV6-2 or TRBV6-3 to TRBJ2-7; D ambiguous. This CDR3 spans 14 amino acids. CDR1 is MNHEY and CDR2 is SVGEGT in the germline V gene. The V and J ends lost 5 bases and 0 bases respectively, with 11 bases between them. CDR3 DNA: TGTGCCAGCAGTGTAATTCAGATCTCCTACGAGCAGTACTTC. Its protein product is CASSVIQISYEQYF.

The chain couples TRBV6-5 to TRBJ1-2, with 8 bases aligning to TRBD1. Germline CDR1 and CDR2: MNHEY and SVGAGI. This CDR3 contains 15 residues. Germline trimming cut 2 bases from V and 5 bases from J; bases unmatched to any gene: 7. The CDR3 nucleotides read TGTGCCAGCAGTTACGCGGCGGACAGGGTATATGGCTACACCTTC. Protein sequence: CASSYAADRVYGYTF.

Of note for this clone: This sample also contains other DNA sequences that code for the same CDR3. The chain combines TRBV27 with TRBJ1-2; TRBD1 might be the D (6 bases). This CDR3 contains 14 residues. Trimming cost V 3 bases and J 4 bases, with 12 bases left between them. From germline, CDR1 is MNHEY and CDR2 SMNVEV (reference sequence). In DNA form, the CDR3 reads TGTGCCAGCAGTTTGGGGGGGCAGACCTATGGCTACACCTTC. Its protein is CASSLGGQTYGYTF.

The rearrangement joins TRBV6-1 to TRBJ1-5; D possibly corresponds to TRBD1 (5 bases). Germline values: CDR1 MNHNS, CDR2 SASEGT. The CDR3 spans 13 residues. The V end was cut by 2 bases, the J end by 5 bases, with 7 bases between. The CDR3 sequence is CASSEQGDQPQHF. As DNA, the CDR3 is TGTGCCAGCAGTGAACAGGGTGATCAGCCCCAGCATTTT.

V gene TRBV6-5 combines with J gene TRBJ1-1; no definite D call. CDR3 size: 15 residues. Trimming took 0 bases from V and 3 from J, leaving 11 bases between them. The V gene's germline CDR1 is MNHEY and CDR2 SVGAGI. The CDR3 nucleotides are TGTGCCAGCAGTTACTCCCCGTCAGGCGACACTGAAGCTTTCTTT. Its translation: CASSYSPSGDTEAFF.

The chain links TRBV5-6 to TRBJ2-3, with D perhaps TRBD1 (6 bases). Between the trimmed V and J ends, which lost 4 bases and 1 base, there was a span of 19 bases. Germline assignment: CDR1 SGHDT and CDR2 YYEEEE. The CDR3 consists of 17 residues. Here the CDR3 DNA reads TGTGCCAGCAGCCCAACAAGGGGGTGGGGGCGCACAGATACGCAGTATTTT. It is translated as CASSPTRGWGRTDTQYF.

CDR3 sequence reads: CASRLQAGPYNEQFF. The CDR3 DNA reads TGTGCCAGCAGACTTCAAGCGGGGCCATACAATGAGCAGTTCTTC. The chain has TRBV6-4 and TRBJ2-1; 7 bases map to TRBD2. The CDR3 has 15 residues. With 6 bases clipped from V and 4 bases from J, the junction kept 9 bases outside the gene matches. CDR1 is MRHNA and CDR2 is SNTAGT in the germline V gene.

The chain carries TRBV11-3 and TRBJ2-5, with D possibly TRBD1 on 6 matching bases. The germline gives CDR1 SGHNT, CDR2 YENEEA. The V and J ends lost 1 base and 2 bases respectively, with 8 bases between them. This CDR3 has 14 residues. This CDR3 reads CASSLAGQQETQYF. The DNA of the CDR3 is TGTGCCAGCAGCTTAGCAGGACAGCAAGAGACCCAGTACTTC.

The chain carries TRBV3-1 (or the pseudogene TRBV3-2) and TRBJ2-7; D possibly corresponds to TRBD2 (5 bases). Germline V lookup: CDR1 LGHDT, CDR2 YNNKEL (reference sequence). V lost 6 bases and J 6 bases, leaving 9 bases between the germline ends. The CDR3 totals 11 residues. This chain's CDR3 is CASRREGEQYF. The CDR3 DNA reads TGTGCCAGCAGAAGAGAGGGCGAGCAGTACTTC.

V is TRBV12-5 and J is TRBJ1-2; TRBD1 aligns across 8 bases. Germline V gives CDR1 LGHNT, CDR2 FRNRAP. This CDR3 comprises 21 residues. The trim removed 1 base at V and 6 bases at J, leaving 25 bases unmatched. The CDR3 reads CASGLAWGRAFQQGEVDGYTF. CDR3 DNA: TGTGCTAGTGGTTTGGCGTGGGGGAGGGCCTTTCAACAGGGGGAGGTGGATGGCTACACCTTC.

The chain employs TRBV19 and TRBJ2-2, with 7 bases that match TRBD2. The CDR3 has 15 residues. CDR1 and CDR2 (germline): LNHDA, SQIVND (reference sequence). V lost 5 bases to trimming and J lost 7 bases; unmatched junction nucleotides: 10. As DNA, the CDR3 is TGTGCCAGTAGTCCTCAGCGGGGTACTGGCGGGGAGCTGTTTTTT. This gives the protein CASSPQRGTGGELFF. The complete variable domain, with remaining parts taken from reference TRBV19 and TRBJ2-2, reads DGGITQSPKYLFRKEGQNVTLSCEQNLNHDAMYWYRQDPGQGLRLIYYSQIVNDFQKGDIAEGYSVSREKKESFPLTVTSAQKNPTAFYLCASSPQRGTGGELFFGEGSRLTVL.

Note on this clone: This specimen includes other DNA sequences encoding the same CDR3. V is TRBV5-1 and J is TRBJ1-5, with a tentative D call TRBD1 (5 bases). Germline values: CDR1 SGHRS, CDR2 YFSETQ. Trimming left V 4 bases short and J 4 bases short, with 9 bases between. The CDR3 covers 13 residues. The CDR3 sequence: CASSLGQNQPQHF. CDR3 nucleotide sequence: TGCGCCAGCAGCCTGGGGCAGAATCAGCCCCAGCATTTT.

CDR3 DNA sequence: TGTGCCAGCAGCCCATATATCCTCGGACAGGGACACACTGAAGCTTTCTTT. Amino acids: CASSPYILGQGHTEAFF. The rearrangement links TRBV7-6 to TRBJ1-1, with 8 bases aligning to TRBD1. V gave up 5 bases and J gave up 3 bases; unmatched junction bases: 14. Germline loops: CDR1 SGHVS, CDR2 FNYEAQ. This CDR3 has 17 residues.

The V and J genes are TRBV28 and TRBJ1-5, with 8 bases lining up with TRBD1. V lost 5 bases, J lost 6 bases, and 9 bases stayed unmatched. The CDR3 covers 15 residues. Germline V gene data show CDR1 as MDHEN and CDR2 as SYDVKM. CDR3: CASSLRTGWAQPQHF. DNA for the CDR3: TGTGCCAGCAGTCTCAGGACAGGGTGGGCTCAGCCCCAGCATTTT.

This clone was picked up one time. V and J are TRBV7-9 and TRBJ1-2; 12 bases agree with TRBD1. Germline CDR1 and CDR2: SEHNR and FQNEAQ (reference sequence). The CDR3 is 17 residues long. J lost 6 bases, V lost 5 bases, and 13 bases had no gene match. The CDR3 DNA follows: TGTGCCAGCAGCCTAGGGGGACAGGGGGCGCGAATGAATGGCTACACCTTC. Encoded protein: CASSLGGQGARMNGYTF.

J is TRBJ1-2 and V is TRBV7-9; 9 bases fit TRBD1. The CDR3 is made up of 14 amino acids. The V segment lost 2 bases and the J segment 5 bases; nucleotides outside the gene matches: 3. CDR1 is SEHNR and CDR2 is FQNEAQ in the germline V gene (reference sequence). This CDR3 reads CASSLFGTGYGYTF. The CDR3 DNA reads TGTGCCAGCAGCTTATTTGGGACAGGGTATGGCTACACCTTC.

The chain is built from TRBV3-1 (or the pseudogene TRBV3-2) and TRBJ1-3; D is uncertain. The CDR3 is 16 residues long. Trimming removed 4 bases from V and 8 bases from J, with 21 bases in between. Germline V gives CDR1 LGHDT, CDR2 YNNKEL (reference sequence). CDR3 protein: CASSLPATRVVDTIYF. The CDR3 DNA reads as TGTGCCAGCAGCCTCCCAGCGACCCGGGTGGTGGACACCATATATTTT.

The chain combines TRBV6-2 or TRBV6-3 with TRBJ1-2; D gene unclear. Trimming took 2 bases from V and 2 from J, leaving 6 bases between them. The CDR3 is 13 residues long. Germline V gives CDR1 MNHEY, CDR2 SVGEGT. The CDR3 here is CASSYDGNYGYTF. CDR3 sequence (DNA): TGTGCCAGCAGTTACGACGGGAACTATGGCTACACCTTC.

This clone was seen a few times. The chain joins TRBV4-1 to TRBJ1-4, with TRBD1 matching over 7 bases. The CDR3 length is 14 residues. V was pared by 2 bases and J by 11 bases, with 8 bases of the junction left unmatched. The germline CDR1 and CDR2 sequences are MGHRA and YSYEKL. CDR3 bases: TGCGCCAGCAGCCAACTACTCCCGGGACAGAAACTGTTTTTT. It yields the protein CASSQLLPGQKLFF.

The genes are TRBV27 and TRBJ2-7; a weak D match, TRBD2 (6 bases). V lost 9 bases and J lost 0, with 15 bases in between. Looked up from germline, CDR1 is MNHEY and CDR2 is SMNVEV (reference sequence). This CDR3 is built from 14 residues. This CDR3 is CASKIPGGSYEQYF. Written as DNA, the CDR3 is TGTGCCAGTAAGATCCCCGGGGGCTCCTACGAGCAGTACTTC.

The chain combines TRBV7-2 with TRBJ2-1; 8 bases are a match to TRBD2. Per germline, CDR1 SGHTA and CDR2 FQGNSA. CDR3 length: 15 residues. V lost 3 bases to trimming and J lost 12 bases; unmatched junction nucleotides: 13. The CDR3 sequence is CASSFYLFSGNGQFF. CDR3 DNA sequence: TGTGCCAGCAGCTTTTACCTGTTTAGCGGGAACGGGCAGTTCTTC.

The chain recombines TRBV5-1 with TRBJ1-2, with TRBD1 as a possible D gene (5 bases). CDR1 and CDR2 from the germline V gene are SGHRS and YFSETQ. Trimming took 0 bases from V and 4 from J, leaving 13 bases between them. This CDR3 spans 15 amino acids. The CDR3 is CASSLEGRGAYGYTF. CDR3 in DNA: TGCGCCAGCAGCTTGGAAGGGCGCGGGGCCTATGGCTACACCTTC.